Listed below are T cell receptor beta chains from one sample, sequenced in a study of T cell repertoires in cytomegalovirus infection. No antigen is known for these receptors. TCRdb independently ran MiXCR on the reads; one entry per CDR3 protein. The sample lists 900,000 to 950,000 distinct CDR3 sequences; approximately 31% were seen once. The sequencing used cultured CD8+ T cells from PBMCs, collected from culture after CMV antigen stimulation. The receptors were sampled from a human donor in good health (CMV status not recorded). Some clones in this sample may be carry-over from other donors' samples. Each CDR3 is given with its conserved first and last residue. D genes are given only for firm matches. Rows may omit the clone size; those that give it use once, few, many or a size class.

cdr3_nt	cdr3_aa	clone_size	d_call	j_call	v_call
TGTGCCAGCAGCTTAGGTACCGAGCAGTACTTC	CASSLGTEQYF	many	-	TRBJ2-7	TRBV7-2
TGTGCCAGCTCGACGCCTTGGGACAGGGAGAATGGAAAACTGTTTTTT	CASSTPWDRENGKLFF	-	TRBD1	TRBJ1-4	TRBV18
TGTGCCGGCAGTGAATCCGTGGCAACTTACACCGGGGAGCTGTTTTTT	CAGSESVATYTGELFF	-	-	TRBJ2-2	TRBV6-1
TGTGCCAGCGCCTTAACGGGGGGACCCGGAAACACCATATATTTT	CASALTGGPGNTIYF	-	-	TRBJ1-3	TRBV6-2/TRBV6-3
TGCAGTGCTAGGATCTGGATGAACACTGAAGCTTTCTTT	CSARIWMNTEAFF	-	-	TRBJ1-1	TRBV20-1
TGCGCCAGCAGCCCCGAAGGCCCTGAAGAGACCCAGTACTTC	CASSPEGPEETQYF	once	-	TRBJ2-5	TRBV5-1
TGCAGTGCTAGAGATCTGTGGGGGGATCCCTACGAGCAGTACTTC	CSARDLWGDPYEQYF	few	-	TRBJ2-7	TRBV20-1
TGTGCCAGCACCCAAGACAGGGAGGGCAATCAGCCCCAGCATTTT	CASTQDREGNQPQHF	few	TRBD1	TRBJ1-5	TRBV27
TGTGCCAGCAGCCAATGGGAAGGAGGCTACACCTTC	CASSQWEGGYTF	-	-	TRBJ1-2	TRBV4-2
TGTGCCAGCAGCTTAGACCCGGGACAGTGGGACGAGCAGTACTTC	CASSLDPGQWDEQYF	many	TRBD1	TRBJ2-7	TRBV7-8
TGTGCCAGCAGAGAGACAGGGGGACCTCCAAACTATGGCTACACCTTC	CASRETGGPPNYGYTF	-	TRBD1	TRBJ1-2	TRBV3-1
TGCGCCAGCAGCCAAGAGGTACAGGGGAGAAATGAGCAGTTCTTC	CASSQEVQGRNEQFF	-	TRBD1	TRBJ2-1	TRBV4-3
TGTGCCAGCAGTTCAGCCACATACATGAACACTGAAGCTTTCTTT	CASSSATYMNTEAFF	few	-	TRBJ1-1	TRBV27
TGTGCCAGCAGCTTAGTCTCTCAAGCAGTGACCTCCTGGCTGTTTTTT	CASSLVSQAVTSWLFF	-	-	TRBJ2-2	TRBV7-9